This TCR beta chain was captured by sequencing in a study of T cell responses to AZD1222 COVID-19 vaccine (dated by TCRdb to about 2021). Regarding the complete study: TCR sequencing covered more than 230 trial participants: 200 to 220 given two doses of AZD1222 and around 26 given two doses of MenACWY control vaccine. Enrollment into the trials was organized by age into subgroups of 18-55, 56-69 and 70-plus years, and those subgroups contained roughly 140, 27 and 60 TCR-sequenced participants, respectively.

What the research found in general, with its limitations: Participants were mostly white British, with more females than males. The authors suggested clonal diversity may have been underestimated. The vaccine-associated CD4 TCRs covered the entire spike protein, and the dominant responses fell in regions 160-218 and 743-854. After two AZD1222 doses, spike-specific TCR breadth and depth were significantly higher than at day 0 and than in MenACWY recipients. The 56-69-year group was small, and its depth increase did not reach significance, likely because of low power. Because no day 14 peak-response samples were available, the repertoires could be characterized only after the peak T cell response. Only five to seven AZD1222 recipients were SARS-CoV-2 seropositive at baseline, limiting conclusions about previously exposed vaccinees. Nearly half of unique spike-specific TCRs reportedly recognized epitopes outside regions mutated in the B.1.351 and B.1.1.7 variants.

The CDR3 regions of human TCRbeta chains were analyzed by immunosequencing. In the paper's pipeline: Repertoire TCRs were matched against a reference library of SARS-CoV-2-specific TCRs generated with the MIRA antigen-specificity platform. Breadth was defined as the fraction of unique TCRs that were SARS-CoV-2-associated. Depth was defined as the fraction of total T cells that were SARS-CoV-2-associated. Using the MIRA data, each spike-specific TCR was assigned both to the spike region to which the TCR was reactive and to a CD4 or CD8 class. Log10-transformed breadth and depth values were compared by one-way ANOVA with Sidak's multiple comparisons tests. As stored in TCRdb, this immuneACCESS dataset retains in-frame rearrangements with V and J assigned. A fraction of the clones does not appear; measured against another copy, unresolved V genes explain less than half of the discrepancy, and the remainder lacks a known reason. That table supplies the V and J calls and clone size; D and trimming were determined from the DNA. This sample holds some 180,000 clones; 80% to 95% were observed only once. The top ten clonotypes cover approximately 1.9% of the sample.

The intended sense of this specimen's time point label: about 28 days (+/-7) after the second vaccine dose. AZD1222 recipients with second doses at about 4 weeks or about 12 weeks were pooled, because spike-specific TCR depth and breadth did not differ between schedules. Vaccinee samples came from UK trials COV001 and COV002, including a single-blind randomized controlled phase 2/3 trial of AZD1222 (ChAdOx1 nCoV-19) in healthy adults. For TCRbeta chain sequencing, PBMC samples from trial participants were taken at day 0 and at day 28 after the second dose. As concerns this clone: Its antigen is unknown. No per-base quality is available; no much larger clone lies one base away.

V is shortened by 0 bases, J by 0 bases, and the region joining them spans 9 bases. The CDR3, from cysteine to phenylalanine, totals 15 residues. Left in the record is the CDR3 DNA by itself, 45 bases read in frame from the first base. Taken from the germline V gene, the CDR1 and CDR2 loops are SGHDT and YYEEEE. The TCR originated in an adult who received the AZD1222 COVID-19 vaccine. Recombination linked TRBV5-6 to TRBJ1-2, with the D gene too uncertain to name. This sample comprised peripheral blood, obtained 28 days after the second AZD1222 dose. The DNA sequence is as follows: TGTGCCAGCAGCTTGGTTCACAGCACTAACTATGGCTACACCTTC. Translated, this is CASSLVHSTNYGYTF.